What follows are 32 T cell receptor beta chains derived from one specimen sequenced in a study of cytomegalovirus exposure and HLA in healthy donors. 13 Jbeta primers and 60 Vbeta primers were used for the PCR. TCRdb keeps only in-frame clones here, not all; method: immunoSEQ multiplex PCR. The sample holds about 100,000 clones, around 73% seen once. Sequenced sample: PBMCs. These receptors came from a woman aged 60-75 years in good health and CMV-seronegative.

V and J are TRBV10-1 and TRBJ1-2; D is undetermined. Germline CDR1 is WNHNN and CDR2 is SYGVQD (reference sequence). This CDR3 has 13 residues. V shed 4 bases and J shed 2 bases, with 8 bases lying between them. CDR3 region: CASSANSNYGYTF. The CDR3 nucleotides read TGCGCCAGCAGTGCCAACAGCAACTATGGCTACACCTTC.

J is TRBJ2-5 and V is TRBV5-6, with no clear D. V gave up 3 bases and J gave up 4 bases, with 7 bases separating them. CDR3 size: 12 residues. CDR1 SGHDT and CDR2 YYEEEE come from the germline V gene. CDR3 bases: TGTGCCAGCAGCTCGTACAGAGAGACCCAGTACTTC. Protein product: CASSSYRETQYF.

CDR3 residues: CASSGTGQANTEAFF. In nucleotides, the CDR3 is TGTGCCAGCAGCGGTACGGGACAGGCGAACACTGAAGCTTTCTTT. The J gene is TRBJ1-1, the V gene TRBV5-4; 8 bases line up with TRBD1. The V segment lost 4 bases and the J segment 1 base; nucleotides outside the gene matches: 6. CDR3 length: 15 amino acids. The V gene's germline CDR1 is SGHNT and CDR2 YYREEE (reference sequence).

The chain uses TRBV4-1 and TRBJ2-1; 7 nucleotides align to TRBD2. The trim removed 4 bases at V and 8 bases at J, leaving 14 bases unmatched. The CDR3 consists of 16 residues. CDR1 and CDR2 (germline): MGHRA, YSYEKL. CDR3: CASSRNPGGSEHEQFF. The CDR3 DNA sequence: TGCGCCAGCAGCCGCAACCCGGGAGGCTCAGAGCATGAGCAGTTCTTC.

This chain uses TRBV5-1 with TRBJ2-5; D is undetermined. Trimming left V 0 bases short and J 0 bases short, with 9 bases between. Germline lookup yields CDR1 SGHRS and CDR2 YFSETQ. This CDR3 is built from 15 residues. CDR3 residues: CASSLAPRDQETQYF. The DNA for the CDR3 is TGCGCCAGCAGCTTGGCCCCAAGAGACCAAGAGACCCAGTACTTC.

This sequence joins TRBV10-3 and TRBJ1-1; D may be TRBD1 (6 bases). CDR1 and CDR2 (germline): ENHRY, SYGVKD. Deletions cut 4 bases from V and 4 bases from J, with 13 bases between. The length of the CDR3 is 14 residues. CDR3 sequence: CAISVQGQGTEAFF. The CDR3 coding sequence is TGTGCCATCAGTGTACAGGGCCAGGGCACTGAAGCTTTCTTT.

This rearrangement joins TRBV6-1 to TRBJ1-1; TRBD1 aligns across 9 bases. Germline trimming cut 7 bases from V and 0 bases from J; bases unmatched to any gene: 3. Germline CDR1 MNHNS, CDR2 SASEGT. The CDR3 is 14 amino acids. The CDR3 is CASTGQGMNTEAFF. CDR3 nucleotide sequence: TGTGCCAGCACGGGACAGGGAATGAACACTGAAGCTTTCTTT.

This clone was recorded a few times. The V gene is TRBV6-5, the J gene TRBJ2-1; TRBD1 agrees at 10 bases. CDR1 is MNHEY, CDR2 SVGAGI, per germline. Unmatched junction bases numbered 9, after V lost 11 bases and J lost 5 bases. The CDR3 length is 14 residues. CDR3 loop: CAFPRGQGNNEQFF. The CDR3 coding sequence is TGTGCCTTTCCCCGGGGACAGGGGAACAATGAGCAGTTCTTC.

The genes are TRBV7-8 and TRBJ2-1, with 9 positions matching TRBD2. The V and J ends lost 3 bases and 4 bases, in that order; junction bases with no gene match: 7. The CDR3 extends over 16 amino acids. CDR1 is SGHVS and CDR2 is FQNEAQ in the germline V gene. Written as DNA, the CDR3 is TGTGCCAGCAGCTTCCGCACTAGCGGGCTATACAATGAGCAGTTCTTC. Encoded protein: CASSFRTSGLYNEQFF.

The sample holds a few counts of this clone. This sequence joins TRBV7-9 and TRBJ1-1; D may be TRBD1 (6 bases). Trimming cost V 3 bases and J 2 bases, with 16 bases left between them. Germline V CDR1 and CDR2: SEHNR, FQNEAQ (reference sequence). CDR3 length equals 16 residues. The CDR3: CASSLGYGQFNTEAFF. Written as DNA, the CDR3 is TGTGCCAGCAGCTTGGGATACGGACAGTTTAACACTGAAGCTTTCTTT.

The rearrangement links TRBV2 to TRBJ1-2, with TRBD1 as a possible D gene (5 bases). The CDR3 totals 15 residues. V was trimmed by 4 bases and J by 2 bases, leaving 14 bases between them. Germline CDR1 is SNHLY and CDR2 is FYNNEI. Here the CDR3 DNA reads TGTGCCAGCAGTGTGCGACAGACGAGAAACTATGGCTACACCTTC. As protein: CASSVRQTRNYGYTF.

V is TRBV7-9 and J is TRBJ1-2; D remains unclear. Trimming took 1 base from V and 7 from J, leaving 10 bases between them. Germline loops: CDR1 SEHNR, CDR2 FQNEAQ (reference sequence). This CDR3 has 13 amino acids. Written as DNA, the CDR3 is TGTGCCAGCAGCTTAGGGTCCAGGTTTGGCTACACCTTC. Its translation: CASSLGSRFGYTF.

The chain joins TRBV11-3 to TRBJ2-3; D call uncertain. The CDR3 consists of 14 residues. The germline V gene encodes CDR1 SGHNT and CDR2 YENEEA. V was clipped by 1 base and J by 0 bases, with 5 bases between them. CDR3 loop: CASSLGLSTDTQYF. For the CDR3, the DNA is TGTGCCAGCAGCTTAGGGCTCAGCACAGATACGCAGTATTTT.

The chain joins TRBV7-2 to TRBJ2-5, with 8 bases matching TRBD2. The CDR3 spans 16 residues. CDR1 and CDR2 from the germline V gene are SGHTA and FQGNSA. V lost 5 bases to trimming and J lost 4 bases; unmatched junction nucleotides: 12. CDR3 sequence reads: CASSPRRVAGRETQYF. The CDR3 nucleotides are TGTGCCAGCAGCCCCAGGAGGGTAGCGGGGAGAGAGACCCAGTACTTC. Using reference TRBV7-2 and TRBJ2-5 for the parts outside the CDR3, the full variable domain is GAGVSQSPSNKVTEKGKDVELRCDPISGHTALYWYRQSLGQGLEFLIYFQGNSAPDKSGLPSDRFSAERTGGSVSTLTIQRTQQEDSAVYLCASSPRRVAGRETQYFGPGTRLLVL.

This chain uses TRBV27 with TRBJ1-1; the D gene is possibly TRBD1 (5 bases). Germline CDR1 and CDR2: MNHEY and SMNVEV (reference sequence). The V end lost 3 bases, the J end lost 4 bases, and 12 bases lay between the germline ends. This CDR3 has 14 amino acids. Here the CDR3 DNA reads TGTGCCAGCAGTTTCCGGGGGGGAGCCACTGAAGCTTTCTTT. Translating gives CASSFRGGATEAFF.

The count of this clone is one. V gene TRBV5-4 combines with J gene TRBJ1-1; no clear D. The germline gives CDR1 SGHNT, CDR2 YYREEE (reference sequence). The CDR3 length is 16 residues. V gave up 0 bases and J gave up 5 bases, with 17 bases separating them. The CDR3 coding sequence is TGTGCCAGCAGCTTGGGGATGAACCTTAGGGAGACTGAAGCTTTCTTT. It yields the protein CASSLGMNLRETEAFF.

The genes are TRBV4-3 and TRBJ1-1; 11 bases line up with TRBD1. This CDR3 contains 16 residues. Germline CDR1 LGHNA, CDR2 YSLEER. The junction had 6 bases not matched to a gene; V was cut back by 1 base and J by 5 bases. CDR3: CASSQGTGGLDTEAFF. The CDR3 DNA sequence: TGCGCCAGCAGCCAAGGGACAGGGGGCTTAGATACTGAAGCTTTCTTT.

This clone was counted a few times. The J gene is TRBJ1-3, the V gene TRBV4-3; 8 nucleotides line up with TRBD1. V was pared by 5 bases and J by 3 bases, with 9 bases of the junction left unmatched. This CDR3 contains 16 residues. Germline V gene sequence: CDR1 LGHNA, CDR2 YSLEER. The CDR3 region is CASSTPRTGYGNTIYF. The CDR3 coding sequence is TGCGCCAGCAGCACACCTAGGACAGGGTATGGAAACACCATATATTTT.

The gene calls are TRBV2 and TRBJ2-1, with TRBD1 matching 9 bases. This CDR3 has 15 amino acids. The trim removed 5 bases at V and 8 bases at J, leaving 10 bases unmatched. Germline lookup yields CDR1 SNHLY and CDR2 FYNNEI. The CDR3 loop reads CASSPPGQGLDEQFF. The CDR3 nucleotides read TGTGCCAGCAGTCCTCCGGGACAGGGACTCGATGAGCAGTTCTTC. Using reference TRBV2 and TRBJ2-1 for the parts outside the CDR3, the full variable domain is EPEVTQTPSHQVTQMGQEVILRCVPISNHLYFYWYRQILGQKVEFLVSFYNNEISEKSEIFDDQFSVERPDGSNFTLKIRSTKLEDSAMYFCASSPPGQGLDEQFFGPGTRLTVL.

The V and J genes are TRBV19 and TRBJ1-1, with a tentative D call TRBD1 (5 bases). CDR3 length equals 15 residues. Trimming removed 0 bases from V and 3 bases from J, with 11 bases in between. Per germline, CDR1 LNHDA and CDR2 SQIVND (reference sequence). CDR3 loop: CASSIDGRVDTEAFF. The CDR3 DNA is TGTGCCAGTAGTATAGACGGCAGGGTGGACACTGAAGCTTTCTTT.

This clone appeared a few times. The chain links TRBV5-1 to TRBJ2-1; D is possibly TRBD1 (6 bases). Germline V gene data show CDR1 as SGHRS and CDR2 as YFSETQ. The CDR3 sequence is 11 residues long. V was pared by 6 bases and J by 6 bases, with 7 bases between. The DNA of the CDR3 is TGCGCCAGCACCAGGGGCAATGAGCAGTTCTTC. Translating gives CASTRGNEQFF.

The chain carries TRBV2 and TRBJ1-5, with 7 bases matching TRBD1. In germline, CDR1 is SNHLY, CDR2 FYNNEI. Trimming at V came to 9 bases and at J to 0 bases, leaving 2 bases not matched to a gene. This CDR3 region has 13 residues. The CDR3 spells CASGQVSNQPQHF. The CDR3 nucleotides read TGTGCCAGTGGACAGGTTAGCAATCAGCCCCAGCATTTT.

The chain couples TRBV30 to TRBJ1-2; D not resolved. CDR1 and CDR2 (germline): GTSNPN, SVGIG (reference sequence). The CDR3 loop spans 12 amino acids. The V end lost 2 bases, the J end lost 4 bases, and 8 bases lay between the germline ends. The CDR3 DNA sequence: TGTGCCTGGAGTCCGGGGAGCTATGGCTACACCTTC. It codes for CAWSPGSYGYTF. Together with reference TRBV30 and TRBJ1-2, the CDR3 gives the full variable domain: SQTIHQWPATLVQPVGSPLSLECTVEGTSNPNLYWYRQAAGRGLQLLFYSVGIGQISSEVPQNLSASRPQDRQFILSSKKLLLSDSGFYLCAWSPGSYGYTFGSGTRLTVV.

The genes are TRBV7-9 and TRBJ1-1, with unresolved D. Germline CDR1 SEHNR, CDR2 FQNEAQ (reference sequence). Trimming pared 4 bases from V and 2 bases from J, leaving 11 bases between. CDR3 length equals 14 residues. The CDR3 here is CASSSPPGNTEAFF. The CDR3 coding sequence is TGTGCCAGCAGCTCCCCCCCGGGAAACACTGAAGCTTTCTTT.

This rearrangement joins TRBV2 to TRBJ1-2; D remains unclear. Germline values: CDR1 SNHLY, CDR2 FYNNEI. The V end lost 8 bases, the J end lost 2 bases, and 6 bases lay between the germline ends. This CDR3 is 11 amino acids long. CDR3 loop: CASEENYGYTF. For the CDR3, the DNA is TGTGCCAGCGAAGAGAACTATGGCTACACCTTC.

The chain employs TRBV6-1 and TRBJ2-1; TRBD1 agrees at 8 bases. The CDR3 is 15 residues long. V lost 3 bases, J lost 5 bases, and 6 bases stayed unmatched. CDR1 is MNHNS and CDR2 is SASEGT in the germline V gene. The CDR3 spells CASSENTGGNNEQFF. The CDR3 DNA reads as TGTGCCAGCAGTGAGAATACAGGGGGAAACAATGAGCAGTTCTTC.

The rearrangement uses TRBV11-2 and TRBJ1-2, with 7 bases fitting TRBD1. Germline loops: CDR1 SGHAT, CDR2 FQNNGV. This CDR3 region has 13 residues. J lost 5 bases, V lost 5 bases, and 5 bases had no gene match. The CDR3 loop reads CASSVGTEYGYTF. In nucleotides, the CDR3 is TGTGCCAGCAGCGTCGGGACAGAATATGGCTACACCTTC.

The chain recombines TRBV5-4 with TRBJ2-1; D possibly corresponds to TRBD2 (5 bases). The germline V gene has CDR1 SGHNT and CDR2 YYREEE (reference sequence). The V gene lost 1 base and the J gene lost 0 bases, with 8 bases spanning the gap. The CDR3 runs to 15 residues. CDR3 bases: TGTGCCAGCAGCTTGCCGGAGGACTCCTACAATGAGCAGTTCTTC. The encoded protein is CASSLPEDSYNEQFF.

The chain carries TRBV7-6 and TRBJ2-3, with TRBD2 identical over 10 bases. Unmatched junction bases numbered 7, after V lost 1 base and J lost 12 bases. CDR1 is SGHVS, CDR2 FNYEAQ, per germline. The CDR3 extends over 14 amino acids. This CDR3 reads CASSLEYASGSQYF. The CDR3 nucleotides are TGTGCCAGCAGCTTAGAATACGCTAGCGGGAGTCAGTATTTT.

This sequence joins TRBV4-3 and TRBJ1-1, with 7 bases identical to TRBD1. Per the germline V gene, CDR1 is LGHNA and CDR2 is YSLEER. The CDR3 extends over 15 amino acids. J lost 4 bases, V lost 5 bases, and 10 bases had no gene match. CDR3 coding DNA: TGCGCCAGCAGCATCAGACAGGGAGGTACCACTGAAGCTTTCTTT. Encoded protein: CASSIRQGGTTEAFF.

The chain links TRBV28 to TRBJ1-2; 8 bases line up with TRBD1. Germline CDR1 and CDR2: MDHEN and SYDVKM. The CDR3 length is 15 residues. J was trimmed by 2 bases and V by 2 bases; bases with no gene match: 4. In DNA, the CDR3 is TGTGCCAGCAGTTTAAACAGGGGGAGGAACTATGGCTACACCTTC. This gives the protein CASSLNRGRNYGYTF.

The chain employs TRBV6-1 and TRBJ1-5, with 9 bases matching TRBD1. CDR3 size: 14 residues. Losses at the gene ends were 8 bases for V and 6 bases for J; bases not matched to a gene: 8. Germline CDR1 is MNHNS and CDR2 is SASEGT. DNA of the CDR3: TGTGCCAGCCGAGAGGGACAGGGTGTTCAGCCCCAGCATTTT. Protein product: CASREGQGVQPQHF.